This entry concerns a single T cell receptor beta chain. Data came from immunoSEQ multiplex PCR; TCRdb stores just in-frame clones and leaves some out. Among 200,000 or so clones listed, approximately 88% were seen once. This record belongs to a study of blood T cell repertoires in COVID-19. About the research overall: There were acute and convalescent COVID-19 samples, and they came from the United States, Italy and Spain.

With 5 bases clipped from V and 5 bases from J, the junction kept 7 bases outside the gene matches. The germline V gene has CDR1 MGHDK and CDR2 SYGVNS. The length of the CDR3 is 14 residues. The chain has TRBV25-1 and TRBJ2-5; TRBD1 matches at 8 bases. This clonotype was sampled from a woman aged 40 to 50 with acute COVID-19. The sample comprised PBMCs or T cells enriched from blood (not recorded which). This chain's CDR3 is CASSPGTGSETQYF. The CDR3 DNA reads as TGTGCCAGCAGTCCGGGGACAGGTTCGGAGACCCAGTACTTC.